Following are 23 T cell receptor beta chains from one sample sequenced in a study of vaccination and CD4 T cells after COVID-19. Sequencing of the DNA from cultured CD4+ T cells was carried out with the Oncomine TCR Beta short-read assay. MiXCR, applied by TCRdb to the PCR reads, yields one record per CDR3 protein. This sample has approximately 14,000 distinct CDR3 sequences, with around two fifths found just once. For these TCRs, the target antigens are not known. Specified treatment: approximately nine-day PBMC culture with coronavirus spike peptide pools or control peptides (ViraFEST assay). Sequences were obtained from CD4+ T cells from blood, cultured in vitro. Receptors were obtained from a human donor who had recovered from COVID-19.

This clonotype is large in the sample. The chain recombines TRBV12-3 or TRBV12-4 with TRBJ1-3, with D unresolved. The ends were cut back, 7 bases at V and 4 bases at J, with 14 bases in the middle. This CDR3 contains 14 residues. The CDR3 region has the DNA TGTGCCAGCACCTCGAGGGCGCGGGGAAACACCATATATTTT. Protein sequence: CASTSRARGNTIYF.

The genes are TRBV21-1 and TRBJ1-2; the table assigns TRBD1, which was not confirmed against the DNA. TRBV21-1 is tagged as a pseudogene. The CDR3 runs 16 residues. The CDR3 sequence is CTSSKIFRGTGYGYTF. The CDR3 coding sequence is TGTACCAGCAGCAAAATCTTCCGGGGAACGGGCTATGGCTACACCTTC.

The sample holds a few counts of this clonotype. This sequence joins TRBV24-1 and TRBJ2-2; 12 nucleotides agree with TRBD2. Trimming took 4 bases from V and 4 from J; bases not matched to a gene: 3. Germline values: CDR1 KGHDR, CDR2 SFDVKD. The CDR3 spans 16 residues. The CDR3 coding sequence is TGTGCCACCAGTGACCCTAGCGGGAGGGTCACCGGGGAGCTGTTTTTT. Protein product: CATSDPSGRVTGELFF.

The chain carries TRBV20-1 and TRBJ2-5; 7 nucleotides line up with TRBD2. Germline V CDR1 and CDR2: DFQATT, SNEGSKA (reference sequence). This CDR3 has 15 amino acids. J lost 5 bases, V lost 5 bases, and 14 bases had no gene match. The CDR3 spells CSAEGPFGGGETQYF. The DNA of the CDR3 is TGCAGTGCTGAAGGACCCTTTGGGGGGGGGGAGACCCAGTACTTC.

This chain uses TRBV19 with TRBJ2-3; 9 bases match TRBD1. The CDR3 extends over 13 amino acids. Germline trimming cut 6 bases from V and 6 bases from J; bases unmatched to any gene: 4. Germline values: CDR1 LNHDA, CDR2 SQIVND (reference sequence). In nucleotides, the CDR3 is TGTGCCAGTAGCGGACAGGGGCCCGATACGCAGTATTTT. This translates into CASSGQGPDTQYF.

This clonotype has just a few counts. The chain is built from TRBV20-1 and TRBJ1-2; D ambiguous. Germline CDR1 DFQATT, CDR2 SNEGSKA (reference sequence). This CDR3 has 14 amino acids. V lost 0 bases to trimming and J lost 3 bases, with 11 bases between them. In nucleotides, the CDR3 is TGCAGTGCTAGAGAACCAAGGTCTTACTATGGCTACACCTTC. This gives the protein CSAREPRSYYGYTF.

There are a few counts of this clonotype. The chain uses TRBV7-6 and TRBJ2-7; no definite D call. V was clipped by 1 base and J by 3 bases, with 7 bases between them. Germline lookup yields CDR1 SGHVS and CDR2 FNYEAQ. This CDR3 has 13 residues. The DNA of the CDR3 is TGTGCCAGCAGCTTAGGAGTTAACTACGAGCAGTACTTC. Protein: CASSLGVNYEQYF.

This sequence joins TRBV7-6 and TRBJ2-5; D may be TRBD2 (5 bases). Trimming took off 5 bases at V and 4 bases at J, with 11 bases between the two ends. The V gene's germline CDR1 is SGHVS and CDR2 FNYEAQ. The CDR3 length is 13 residues. CDR3 in amino acids: CASSPRRGETQYF. The DNA of the CDR3 is TGTGCCAGCAGCCCACGCCGGGGAGAGACCCAGTACTTC.

The rearrangement joins TRBV28 to TRBJ1-2; D gene ambiguous. CDR1 is MDHEN and CDR2 is SYDVKM in the germline V gene. Trimming shortened V by 6 bases and J by 8 bases, and 22 bases separated the two germline ends. There are 15 residues in the CDR3. This CDR3 is CASRLPGRSYWGYTF. CDR3 nucleotide sequence: TGTGCCAGCAGGCTTCCGGGCCGGTCCTATTGGGGCTACACCTTC.

This clonotype was seen only a few times. V and J are TRBV6-1 and TRBJ1-1; no clear D gene. Germline values: CDR1 MNHNS, CDR2 SASEGT. This CDR3 comprises 15 residues. V was trimmed by 6 bases and J by 0 bases, leaving 14 bases between them. The chain's CDR3 is CASRNWAVMNTEAFF. CDR3 nucleotides: TGTGCCAGCAGAAATTGGGCCGTGATGAACACTGAAGCTTTCTTT.

The chain combines TRBV28 with TRBJ2-7, with 8 bases lining up with TRBD1. The CDR3 extends over 15 amino acids. Germline lookup yields CDR1 MDHEN and CDR2 SYDVKM. V dropped 5 bases and J dropped 2; count of bases not matched to a gene: 8. CDR3 in amino acids: CASSQTGVFAYEQYF. CDR3 bases: TGTGCCAGCAGTCAGACAGGGGTCTTCGCCTACGAGCAGTACTTC.

This clonotype appeared a few times. The rearrangement joins TRBV2 to TRBJ2-4; D is uncertain. V lost 1 base and J lost 1, with 5 bases in between. The CDR3 covers 14 residues. Germline loops: CDR1 SNHLY, CDR2 FYNNEI. CDR3 amino acids: CASSEGRAKNIQYF. Written as DNA, the CDR3 is TGTGCCAGCAGTGAAGGAAGGGCCAAAAACATTCAGTACTTC.

The chain couples TRBV30 to TRBJ1-1; D remains ambiguous. CDR3 length: 11 residues. Trimming left V 3 bases short and J 8 bases short, with 10 bases between. Germline V gene sequence: CDR1 GTSNPN, CDR2 SVGIG (reference sequence). CDR3 loop: CAWRGRVEAFF. The CDR3 DNA follows: TGTGCCTGGAGAGGCCGGGTCGAAGCTTTCTTT.

The chain uses TRBV7-8 and TRBJ2-2; 9 bases are a match to TRBD1. CDR3 length equals 14 residues. Germline loops: CDR1 SGHVS, CDR2 FQNEAQ. V trimming: 5 bases; J trimming: 6 bases; junction bases outside the gene matches: 4. The CDR3: CASSGYRGPGELFF. CDR3 bases: TGTGCCAGCAGCGGCTACAGGGGGCCCGGGGAGCTGTTTTTT.

The chain couples TRBV20-1 to TRBJ2-1; 9 bases align to TRBD1. V lost 0 bases, J lost 6 bases, and 6 bases stayed unmatched. The CDR3 loop spans 15 amino acids. Germline V gene data show CDR1 as DFQATT and CDR2 as SNEGSKA (reference sequence). CDR3 in amino acids: CSARDLGTGINEQFF. The CDR3, as DNA: TGCAGTGCTAGAGATCTTGGGACAGGGATCAATGAGCAGTTCTTC.

This clonotype was seen more than once but under ten times. The chain has TRBV11-3 and TRBJ2-1, with D possibly called TRBD1 or TRBD2 (5 bases each). Between the trimmed V and J ends, which lost 6 bases and 10 bases, there was a span of 16 bases. The CDR3 has 13 residues. Germline V CDR1 and CDR2: SGHNT, YENEEA. The CDR3 region is CASSRDPSGEQFF. In DNA form, the CDR3 reads TGTGCCAGCAGTAGGGACCCCTCGGGAGAGCAGTTCTTC.

This clonotype appeared a few times. This chain uses TRBV5-4 with TRBJ1-2; no clear D. This CDR3 is built from 13 residues. V dropped 3 bases and J dropped 4 bases, with 10 bases sitting between them. Germline V gene sequence: CDR1 SGHNT, CDR2 YYREEE (reference sequence). The CDR3 loop is CASSSDGAYGYTF. Written as DNA, the CDR3 is TGTGCCAGCAGCTCGGACGGAGCCTATGGCTACACCTTC. Filled out from reference TRBV5-4 and TRBJ1-2, the complete variable domain reads ETGVTQSPTHLIKTRGQQVTLRCSSQSGHNTVSWYQQALGQGPQFIFQYYREEENGRGNFPPRFSGLQFPNYSSELNVNALELDDSALYLCASSSDGAYGYTFGSGTRLTVV.

The sample holds a few counts of this clonotype. V and J are TRBV7-6 and TRBJ2-2, with 10 positions matching TRBD1. CDR1 and CDR2 from the germline V gene are SGHVS and FNYEAQ. V was pared by 3 bases and J by 4 bases, with 2 bases of the junction left unmatched. The CDR3 runs 15 residues. Written as DNA, the CDR3 is TGTGCCAGCAGCTTCCGGGACAGGGGCACCGGGGAGCTGTTTTTT. The encoded protein is CASSFRDRGTGELFF.

This clonotype was recorded a few times. V and J are TRBV20-1 and TRBJ2-3, with D unclear. V lost 0 bases and J lost 1, with 5 bases in between. Per the germline V gene, CDR1 is DFQATT and CDR2 is SNEGSKA (reference sequence). The CDR3 sequence is 13 residues long. The CDR3 protein is CSARDMGTDTQYF. The CDR3 DNA follows: TGCAGTGCTAGAGATATGGGCACAGATACGCAGTATTTT.

This chain joins TRBV6-2 or TRBV6-3 and TRBJ1-2; D unclear. Trimming took 6 bases from V and 6 from J, leaving 20 bases between them. Germline CDR1 and CDR2: MNHEY and SVGEGT. The CDR3 runs 15 residues. CDR3 nucleotides: TGTGCCAGCAGCACCATCCGGGATCCAGCCAATGGCTACACCTTC. It translates to CASSTIRDPANGYTF.

J is TRBJ2-5 and V is TRBV6-1; 12 nucleotides align to TRBD1. The V gene end was trimmed by 7 bases and the J gene end by 5 bases; junction bases not matched to a gene: 11. The CDR3 covers 16 residues. CDR1 and CDR2 (germline): MNHNS, SASEGT. CDR3 sequence: CASKRDRGLFGETQYF. The CDR3 DNA follows: TGTGCCAGCAAACGGGACAGGGGGCTTTTTGGGGAGACCCAGTACTTC.

This clonotype has a handful of counts. The V gene is TRBV27, the J gene TRBJ1-5; D call uncertain. The length of the CDR3 is 13 residues. Germline CDR1 reads MNHEY; CDR2 reads SMNVEV (reference sequence). V was cut by 3 bases and J by 5 bases, with 8 bases left in between. CDR3 region: CASSLREDQPQHF. CDR3 coding DNA: TGTGCCAGCAGTTTGCGGGAGGATCAGCCCCAGCATTTT.

The rearrangement joins TRBV24-1 to TRBJ2-3, with 13 bases that match TRBD2. The CDR3 spans 19 residues. Germline V gene data show CDR1 as KGHDR and CDR2 as SFDVKD. V was clipped by 11 bases and J by 3 bases; unmatched bases: 19. The CDR3 is CANPGQGRGLAGVTDTQYF. Here the CDR3 DNA reads TGTGCCAACCCCGGACAGGGGCGAGGACTAGCGGGAGTAACAGATACGCAGTATTTT.